This TCR beta chain stems from a study of CD8+ T cells in alopecia areata (dated by TCRdb to 2016 to 2019). Study-level background: The study used high-throughput TCRbeta sequencing to examine T cell clonal expansion in alopecia areata, in both the C3H/HeJ mouse model and human patients. Scalp clonality was compared across normal scalp (n=4), patchy alopecia areata scalp (n=8), and alopecia totalis/universalis scalp (n=8). RNA was obtained with the PAXgene miRNA kit for fixed scalp, the miRNeasy kit for PBMCs, and the RNeasy kit for mouse skin. Scalp tissue and sorted CD4+ and CD8+ peripheral blood T cells from patchy and totalis/universalis alopecia areata patients and from healthy controls were covered by human TCRbeta sequencing. immunoSEQ multiplex PCR using 35 Vbeta forward primers and 13 Jbeta reverse primers was used to amplify TCRbeta CDR3 regions. The investigation overall reported the following: Resident alphabeta T cells in normal human skin are also sequenced, complicating scalp TCR repertoire analysis, unlike mouse skin dominated by gammadelta T cells. Compared with normal scalp, lesional scalp, particularly in alopecia totalis/universalis, had higher clonality and more expanded CD8+ clones, which suggests antigenic drive. Compared with mice, TCR sequences shared between patients were less clear, possibly partly because of HLA diversity across the patient population.

PBMCs were separated by density centrifugation and stained for CD3, CD4 and CD8, after which CD4+ and CD8+ T cells were sorted on a FACSAria. Scalp biopsies and blood samples were obtained from unaffected controls. Concerning this clone: Its antigen has not been determined. Base quality data are lacking; no much larger clone is found one base away.

CDR1 and CDR2, per the germline V gene, are MNHEY and SVGAGI. Including cysteine and phenylalanine, the CDR3 has 16 amino acids. The DNA shown is the 48-base CDR3, in frame from base 1. V and J lose 3 bases and 8 bases, and a span of 20 bases separates them. Libraries were prepared through the immunoSEQ multiplex PCR assay. To provide template for TCR sequencing, every sample had RNA extracted and reverse transcribed into cDNA. First-strand cDNA was synthesized using SuperScript III with a 2:1 mix of oligo-dT and random hexamers. A synthetic immune receptor repertoire was used to measure amplification bias, and any remaining bias was corrected computationally. In the original analysis: Raw reads were preprocessed for error removal, and CDR3 was defined according to IMGT conventions as running from the conserved cysteine to phenylalanine. Clonality was computed as 1 minus the Shannon entropy, with the entropy normalized by log2 of the number of productive unique TCRs. Scalp TCRbeta sequences were cross-referenced with sorted blood CD4 and CD8 repertoires so that the CD4 or CD8 identity of scalp clones could be inferred. TCRdb holds this immuneACCESS table with in-frame rearrangements only. Some clones are missing; in checked studies, unresolved V genes explain under half, and the rest has no known cause. Clone size and the V and J calls come from that table; the DNA yielded D and trimming. The sample table contains more than 95,000 clones; only one count was recorded for around 64% of them. Clones ranked in the top ten supply 2.8% of the sample.

Sequenced input: CD4+ T cells sorted from blood. The V and J segments used are TRBV6-5 and TRBJ2-1; tentative D gene TRBD1, with 5 bases matching. The receptor was derived from a human donor in good health. For the CDR3, the sequence is CASSYPQGEMGYEQFF. The sequenced DNA is TGTGCCAGCAGTTATCCTCAGGGCGAGATGGGCTATGAGCAGTTCTTC.